The 10 T cell receptor beta chains below all came from one sample that was sequenced in a study of blood T cell repertoires in COVID-19. Sequencing was performed with immunoSEQ multiplex PCR; in TCRdb, only in-frame clones are kept and a portion is missing. The sample lists more than 200,000 clones, roughly 88% occurring once. The sample consisted of PBMCs or T cells enriched from blood (not recorded which). The receptor source for this set is a woman aged 30 to 39 who had been exposed to COVID-19.

The rearrangement joins TRBV11-3 to TRBJ2-1, with 10 bases aligning to TRBD2. The ends lost 5 bases at V and 2 bases at J; junction bases unmatched: 3. CDR1 SGHNT and CDR2 YENEEA come from the germline V gene. CDR3 length: 15 residues. The CDR3 DNA reads as TGTGCCAGCAGCCGGACTAGCGGAACCTACAATGAGCAGTTCTTC. Translated: CASSRTSGTYNEQFF.

The V gene is TRBV7-6, the J gene TRBJ1-1, with 7 bases fitting TRBD1. The ends lost 7 bases at V and 4 bases at J; junction bases unmatched: 6. The CDR3 has 13 residues. Germline V gives CDR1 SGHVS, CDR2 FNYEAQ. The CDR3 DNA reads as TGTGCCAGCACCCCAGGGGGGCCCACTGAAGCTTTCTTT. It specifies CASTPGGPTEAFF.

The chain employs TRBV27 and TRBJ1-5; D unresolved. Germline assignment: CDR1 MNHEY and CDR2 SMNVEV (reference sequence). V was cut by 7 bases and J by 0 bases, with 10 bases left in between. CDR3 length equals 14 residues. In DNA, the CDR3 is TGTGCCAGCAACGACATCTATAGCAATCAGCCCCAGCATTTT. Protein: CASNDIYSNQPQHF.

The V and J genes are TRBV11-2 and TRBJ2-5; 10 bases agree with TRBD1. J was trimmed by 2 bases and V by 4 bases; bases with no gene match: 1. CDR3 length: 14 amino acids. Germline V gene lookup returns CDR1 SGHAT and CDR2 FQNNGV. The CDR3 DNA follows: TGTGCCAGCAGCTGGACAGGGGGACAAGAGACCCAGTACTTC. Residues: CASSWTGGQETQYF. The complete variable domain, with remaining parts taken from reference TRBV11-2 and TRBJ2-5, reads EAGVAQSPRYKIIEKRQSVAFWCNPISGHATLYWYQQILGQGPKLLIQFQNNGVVDDSQLPKDRFSAERLKGVDSTLKIQPAKLEDSAVYLCASSWTGGQETQYFGPGTRLLVL.

In its sample, this clone was seen once. The chain uses TRBV19 and TRBJ2-2; TRBD2 aligns across 9 bases. This CDR3 region has 15 residues. The germline CDR1 and CDR2 sequences are LNHDA and SQIVND (reference sequence). V gave up 7 bases and J gave up 0 bases; unmatched junction bases: 3. CDR3 DNA: TGTGCCAGTATCTTAGCGGGAGCGAACACCGGGGAGCTGTTTTTT. This encodes CASILAGANTGELFF.

The V gene is TRBV3-1 (or the pseudogene TRBV3-2), the J gene TRBJ2-5, with a tentative D call TRBD1 (5 bases). CDR1 LGHDT and CDR2 YNNKEL come from the germline V gene (reference sequence). V was cut by 6 bases and J by 2 bases, with 13 bases left in between. There are 14 residues in the CDR3. The CDR3 sequence is CASRPRRTQETQYF. Here the CDR3 DNA reads TGTGCCAGCAGACCCCGACGGACACAAGAGACCCAGTACTTC.

This rearrangement joins TRBV5-4 to TRBJ2-5, with D possibly TRBD1 on 6 matching bases. Trimming left V 3 bases short and J 5 bases short, with 8 bases between. Germline V gene data show CDR1 as SGHNT and CDR2 as YYREEE (reference sequence). This CDR3 spans 12 amino acids. In nucleotides, the CDR3 is TGTGCCAGCAGCTGGCAGGGGGAGACCCAGTACTTC. Translated: CASSWQGETQYF.

The CDR3 DNA sequence: TGTGCCAGCAGTTGGACGGGAGTCCCCAATGAGCAGTTCTTC. Residues: CASSWTGVPNEQFF. The J gene is TRBJ2-1, the V gene TRBV2; possible D gene TRBD2, 6 bases. The CDR3 contains 14 residues. Germline assignment: CDR1 SNHLY and CDR2 FYNNEI. Trimming shortened V by 5 bases and J by 6 bases, and 14 bases separated the two germline ends. The variable domain in full, with the rest retrieved from reference TRBV2 and TRBJ2-1, is EPEVTQTPSHQVTQMGQEVILRCVPISNHLYFYWYRQILGQKVEFLVSFYNNEISEKSEIFDDQFSVERPDGSNFTLKIRSTKLEDSAMYFCASSWTGVPNEQFFGPGTRLTVL.

This chain uses TRBV28 with TRBJ1-2, with a tentative D call TRBD1 (6 bases). Germline lookup yields CDR1 MDHEN and CDR2 SYDVKM. Trimming left V 7 bases short and J 4 bases short, with 10 bases between. The CDR3 sequence is 12 residues long. The CDR3 bases are TGTGCCAGCAAGGACAGCCCCTATGGCTACACCTTC. It specifies CASKDSPYGYTF.

This rearrangement joins TRBV19 to TRBJ1-2; 9 bases are a match to TRBD1. The junction had 8 bases not matched to a gene; V was cut back by 6 bases and J by 3 bases. In germline, CDR1 is LNHDA, CDR2 SQIVND (reference sequence). CDR3 size: 15 residues. The CDR3 here is CASSRQGGLHYGYTF. CDR3 sequence (DNA): TGTGCCAGTAGCCGACAGGGGGGCTTACACTATGGCTACACCTTC.